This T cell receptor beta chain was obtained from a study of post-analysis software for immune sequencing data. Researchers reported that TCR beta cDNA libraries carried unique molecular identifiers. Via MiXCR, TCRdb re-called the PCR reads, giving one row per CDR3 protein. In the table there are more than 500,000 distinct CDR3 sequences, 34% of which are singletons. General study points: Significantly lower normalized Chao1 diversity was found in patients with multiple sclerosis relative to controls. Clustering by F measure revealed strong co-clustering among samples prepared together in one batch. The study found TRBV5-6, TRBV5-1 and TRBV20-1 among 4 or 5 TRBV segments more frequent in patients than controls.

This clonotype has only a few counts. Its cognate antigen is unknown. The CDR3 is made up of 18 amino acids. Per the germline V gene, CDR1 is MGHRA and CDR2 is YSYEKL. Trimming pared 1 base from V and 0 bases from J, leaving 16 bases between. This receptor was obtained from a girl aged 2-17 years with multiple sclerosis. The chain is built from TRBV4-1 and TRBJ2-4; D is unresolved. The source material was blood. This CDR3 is CASSQAKDPTLAKNIQYF. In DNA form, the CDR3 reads TGCGCCAGCAGCCAAGCGAAGGACCCGACGCTAGCCAAAAACATTCAGTACTTC.